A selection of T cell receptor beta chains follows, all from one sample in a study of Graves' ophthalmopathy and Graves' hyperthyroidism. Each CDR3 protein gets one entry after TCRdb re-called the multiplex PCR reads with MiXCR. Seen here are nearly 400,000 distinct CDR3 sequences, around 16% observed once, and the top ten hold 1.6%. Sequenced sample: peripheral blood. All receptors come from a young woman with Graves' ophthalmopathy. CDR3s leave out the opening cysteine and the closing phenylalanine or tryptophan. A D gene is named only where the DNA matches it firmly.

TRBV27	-	ASRPGQPPGEQY
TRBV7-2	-	ASSSNGETQY
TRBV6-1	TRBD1	ASSEALSGTDLRWPQH
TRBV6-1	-	ATKEGGAKPQH
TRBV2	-	ASSRGLGQPQH
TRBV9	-	ASSRPGPLDEQY
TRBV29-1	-	SVEYLAAPFEAF
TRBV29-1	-	SVVGANTEAF
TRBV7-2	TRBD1	ASSPTGGASEQY
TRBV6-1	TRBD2	ASRRTGLAGESEQY
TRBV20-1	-	SASLRDPYEQY
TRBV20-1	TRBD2	SARDFTGTSGRFSAYEQY
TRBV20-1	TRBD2	SAATLLAEETQY
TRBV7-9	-	ASSLTGVASPLH
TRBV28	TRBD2	ASSPQRETGYEQY
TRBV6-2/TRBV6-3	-	ATGPSWAEAF
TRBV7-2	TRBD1	ASSHRDRAETQY
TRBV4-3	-	ASSQSRQGSNQPQH
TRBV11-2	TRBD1	ASSSTGETGELF
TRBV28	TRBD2	ASRGLRLAGGPRQETQY
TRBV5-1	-	ASSTGLLDTGELF
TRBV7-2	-	ASSSGRRGYGAF
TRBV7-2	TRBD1	ASSLATGGRLYYGYT
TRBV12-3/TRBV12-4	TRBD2	ASSLGTRSI
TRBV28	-	ASSLRGKSNQPQH
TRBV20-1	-	STGGRSDGYT
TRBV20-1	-	SARDVSNTGELF